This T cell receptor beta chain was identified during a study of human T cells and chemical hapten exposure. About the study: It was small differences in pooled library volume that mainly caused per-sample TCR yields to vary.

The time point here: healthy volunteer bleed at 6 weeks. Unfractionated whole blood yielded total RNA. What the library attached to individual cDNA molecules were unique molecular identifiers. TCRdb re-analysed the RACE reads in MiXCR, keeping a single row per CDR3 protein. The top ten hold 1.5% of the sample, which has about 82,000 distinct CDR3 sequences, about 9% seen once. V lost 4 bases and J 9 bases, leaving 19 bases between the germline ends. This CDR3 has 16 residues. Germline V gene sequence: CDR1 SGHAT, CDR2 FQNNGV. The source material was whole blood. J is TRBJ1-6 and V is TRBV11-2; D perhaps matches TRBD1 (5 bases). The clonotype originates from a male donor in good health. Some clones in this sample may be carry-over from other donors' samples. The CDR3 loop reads CASSSLTEGRISPLHF. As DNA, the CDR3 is TGTGCCAGCAGCTCCCTGACCGAGGGGAGAATTTCACCCCTCCACTTT.